Listed below are T cell receptor beta chains from one sample, sequenced in a study of OX40 agonist ivuxolimab in advanced cancers. Only in-frame clones appear in the TCRdb table, and some are missing; sequencing was by immunoSEQ multiplex PCR. The sample records tens of thousands of clones, 75% to 85% being singletons. The sample consisted of CD4+ or CD8+ T cells sorted from blood, taken in a trial of the OX40 agonist ivuxolimab. All receptors derive from an adult with an advanced solid tumor such as melanoma, head and neck, liver or kidney cancer. Both conserved end residues are part of each CDR3. The D gene is left open where the match is weak. Only some rows state a clone size, as once, few, many or a class for expanded clones.

D: .; J: TRBJ2-3; V: TRBV5-1; size: .; DNA: TGCGCCAGCAGCCTCCCGGGGGATACGCAGTATTTT; CDR3: CASSLPGDTQYF
D: .; J: TRBJ1-6; V: TRBV12-5; size: .; DNA: TGTGCTAGTGGTTTGTCGGGGGGTGGGTCACCCCTCCACTTT; CDR3: CASGLSGGGSPLHF
D: .; J: TRBJ2-4; V: TRBV2; size: once; DNA: TGTGCCAGCAGTGAAGGTGGGGGTTACTTAGCCAAAAACATTCAGTACTTC; CDR3: CASSEGGGYLAKNIQYF
D: .; J: TRBJ1-5; V: TRBV5-1; size: .; DNA: TGCGCCAGCAGCCCCGGACTTGATAGCAATCAGCCCCAGCATTTT; CDR3: CASSPGLDSNQPQHF
D: .; J: TRBJ2-3; V: TRBV6-5; size: .; DNA: TGTGCCAGCAGTTACTCGATGGGCCGTAGCACAGATACGCAGTATTTT; CDR3: CASSYSMGRSTDTQYF
D: .; J: TRBJ1-6; V: TRBV5-6; size: .; DNA: TGTGCCAGCAGCTTGCCCCACAGGGATTCACCCCTCCACTTT; CDR3: CASSLPHRDSPLHF
D: .; J: TRBJ1-1; V: TRBV7-8; size: .; DNA: TGTGCCACCCTAGCACGGTCGAACACTGAAGCTTTCTTT; CDR3: CATLARSNTEAFF
D: .; J: TRBJ1-1; V: TRBV6-5; size: .; DNA: TGTGCCAGCAGTTACTCGAACCAGGGGCAGGGTGAAGCTTTCTTT; CDR3: CASSYSNQGQGEAFF
D: TRBD2; J: TRBJ2-3; V: TRBV27; size: .; DNA: TGTGCCAGCAGTCCCCAGGGACTATCAACGCACACAGATACGCAGTATTTT; CDR3: CASSPQGLSTHTDTQYF
D: .; J: TRBJ1-5; V: TRBV18; size: .; DNA: TGTGCCAGCTCAACCCAGGCAGGGGTGGTCAATCAGCCCCAGCATTTT; CDR3: CASSTQAGVVNQPQHF
D: TRBD2; J: TRBJ2-1; V: TRBV7-2; size: .; DNA: TGTGCCAGCAGCCCCAGCGGGGTTCAATACAATGAGCAGTTCTTC; CDR3: CASSPSGVQYNEQFF
D: TRBD2; J: TRBJ2-7; V: TRBV29-1; size: .; DNA: TGCAGCGTTGAAGACGCCGGACTAGCGGGAGGGAACGAGCAGTACTTC; CDR3: CSVEDAGLAGGNEQYF
D: .; J: TRBJ2-5; V: TRBV6-1; size: .; DNA: TGTGCCAGCAGTGAAGGGGCAGGGTTAGGTACCCAGTACTTC; CDR3: CASSEGAGLGTQYF
D: .; J: TRBJ2-2; V: TRBV5-1; size: .; DNA: TGCGCCAGCAGCTTGCTACAGGGGAACACCGGGGAGCTGTTTTTT; CDR3: CASSLLQGNTGELFF
D: TRBD1; J: TRBJ2-7; V: TRBV19; size: once; DNA: TGTGCCAGTAGTATCGACAGGGACTACGAGCAGTACTTC; CDR3: CASSIDRDYEQYF
D: TRBD1; J: TRBJ2-4; V: TRBV9; size: .; DNA: TGTGCCAGCAGCAAACAGGGACAGGGTCACATTCAGTACTTC; CDR3: CASSKQGQGHIQYF
D: TRBD1; J: TRBJ1-5; V: TRBV29-1; size: .; DNA: TGCAGCGCCTCCCCGGGACAGAATCAGCCCCAGCATTTT; CDR3: CSASPGQNQPQHF
D: .; J: TRBJ2-7; V: TRBV21-1; size: .; DNA: TGTGCCAGCAGCAAAGGGGTTGTTCGGGCCCAGAACTCCTACGAGCAGTACTTC; CDR3: CASSKGVVRAQNSYEQYF
D: .; J: TRBJ2-4; V: TRBV5-8; size: once; DNA: TGTGCCAGCAGCTTGAACGGAGGATCCAAAAACATTCAGTACTTC; CDR3: CASSLNGGSKNIQYF
D: .; J: TRBJ2-5; V: TRBV9; size: .; DNA: TGTGCCAGCAGCGTAGGGGGGACGGAGACCCAGTACTTC; CDR3: CASSVGGTETQYF
D: TRBD1; J: TRBJ1-1; V: TRBV5-1; size: .; DNA: TGCGCCAGCAGCGAGGGACAGGCCGGTACCACTGAAGCTTTCTTT; CDR3: CASSEGQAGTTEAFF
D: .; J: TRBJ1-3; V: TRBV7-9; size: .; DNA: TGTGCCAGCAGCACGACAGTGTTCTCTGGAAACACCATATATTTT; CDR3: CASSTTVFSGNTIYF
D: TRBD1; J: TRBJ2-1; V: TRBV11-2; size: .; DNA: TGTGCCAGCAGCCCCGGGACAGGGGCTTACAATGAGCAGTTCTTC; CDR3: CASSPGTGAYNEQFF
D: .; J: TRBJ2-5; V: TRBV11-2; size: .; DNA: TGTGCCAGCGAGCTTACCGGGGAGACCCAGTACTTC; CDR3: CASELTGETQYF
D: .; J: TRBJ1-3; V: TRBV2; size: .; DNA: TGTGCCAGCAGCGAGACAGGCGGGGAGAACACCATATATTTT; CDR3: CASSETGGENTIYF
D: .; J: TRBJ1-1; V: TRBV11-3; size: .; DNA: TGTGCCAGCAGCTTAGATCGGGGCACTGAAGCTTTCTTT; CDR3: CASSLDRGTEAFF
D: TRBD2; J: TRBJ2-1; V: TRBV28; size: .; DNA: TGTGCCAGCAGTTTAGGCGGGAGGTCCGCATACAATGAGCAGTTCTTC; CDR3: CASSLGGRSAYNEQFF
D: TRBD1; J: TRBJ2-3; V: TRBV5-4; size: .; DNA: TGTGCCAGCAGCTTAGGAGGACAGGGAGTAGATACGCAGTATTTT; CDR3: CASSLGGQGVDTQYF
D: .; J: TRBJ1-1; V: TRBV28; size: few; DNA: TGTGCCAGCAGTTTAACCAGGAACACTGAAGCTTTCTTT; CDR3: CASSLTRNTEAFF
D: .; J: TRBJ1-4; V: TRBV19; size: .; DNA: TGTGCCAGTAGTACGGGACCGTCTAATGAAAAACTGTTTTTT; CDR3: CASSTGPSNEKLFF
D: .; J: TRBJ1-5; V: TRBV29-1; size: few; DNA: TGCAGCGTTGCAGACAGACTCAATCAGCCCCAGCATTTT; CDR3: CSVADRLNQPQHF
D: .; J: TRBJ1-5; V: TRBV18; size: .; DNA: TGTGCCAGCTCGGGTCAGGGCGATCAGCCCCAGCATTTT; CDR3: CASSGQGDQPQHF
D: .; J: TRBJ1-3; V: TRBV5-1; size: .; DNA: TGCGCCAGCAGCCGCGACCCCACAGGGATGAGTGGAAACACCATATATTTT; CDR3: CASSRDPTGMSGNTIYF
D: .; J: TRBJ2-5; V: TRBV30; size: .; DNA: TGTGCCTGGGGGAAGGGCGGGGGCGGTCAGGAGACCCAGTACTTC; CDR3: CAWGKGGGGQETQYF
D: .; J: TRBJ1-2; V: TRBV28; size: .; DNA: TGTGCCAGCAGTTTATCGGCAGGGAATAACTATGGCTACACCTTC; CDR3: CASSLSAGNNYGYTF
D: TRBD1; J: TRBJ2-7; V: TRBV29-1; size: few; DNA: TGCAGCGGAGGGACAGGGTACGACCGCGAGCAGTACTTC; CDR3: CSGGTGYDREQYF
D: .; J: TRBJ1-1; V: TRBV6-5; size: .; DNA: TGTGCCAGCAGTAGGGGCTCGTCGGGCACTGAAGCTTTCTTT; CDR3: CASSRGSSGTEAFF
D: TRBD2; J: TRBJ2-1; V: TRBV30; size: .; DNA: TGTGCCTGGAGTGTAGGCACTAGCGGGAACAATGAGCAGTTCTTC; CDR3: CAWSVGTSGNNEQFF
D: TRBD2; J: TRBJ2-7; V: TRBV6-6; size: .; DNA: TGTGCCAGCAGTTCCAGGACTAGCGGGAGGTACGAGCAGTACTTC; CDR3: CASSSRTSGRYEQYF
D: .; J: TRBJ2-1; V: TRBV7-9; size: .; DNA: TGTGCCAGCAGTCAGTCCCAGCCAGACTTTTACAATGAGCAGTTCTTC; CDR3: CASSQSQPDFYNEQFF
D: .; J: TRBJ2-3; V: TRBV5-6; size: .; DNA: TGTGCCAGCAGCTTGGCGGACAGCTTAAATACGCAGTATTTT; CDR3: CASSLADSLNTQYF
D: TRBD2; J: TRBJ2-1; V: TRBV10-1; size: .; DNA: TGCGCCAGCAGTGTAAGGGCTAGCGGGCGCAATGAGCAGTTCTTC; CDR3: CASSVRASGRNEQFF
D: .; J: TRBJ2-7; V: TRBV2; size: .; DNA: TGTGCCAGCAGTGAAGTAAGACCCCTCTACTTC; CDR3: CASSEVRPLYF
D: .; J: TRBJ1-2; V: TRBV9; size: .; DNA: TGTGCCAGCAGCGTAGTCCCAGGGTCCTACTCTGGCTACACCTTC; CDR3: CASSVVPGSYSGYTF
D: .; J: TRBJ1-2; V: TRBV5-1; size: .; DNA: TGCGCCAGCAGCTTGGGCCAGGGAGTATGGGGCTACACCTTC; CDR3: CASSLGQGVWGYTF
D: .; J: TRBJ2-7; V: TRBV21-1; size: .; DNA: TGTGCCAGCAGCAGTCCCTTCGACAGGAGCTCCTACGAGCAGTACTTC; CDR3: CASSSPFDRSSYEQYF
D: .; J: TRBJ1-3; V: TRBV28; size: .; DNA: TGTGCCAGCAGTTTAATGACAGGTGCTGGAAACACCATATATTTT; CDR3: CASSLMTGAGNTIYF
D: .; J: TRBJ1-2; V: TRBV4-3; size: .; DNA: TGCGCCAGCAGCCAAGACCGAGGGAACAATAACTATGGCTACACCTTC; CDR3: CASSQDRGNNNYGYTF
D: TRBD2; J: TRBJ2-5; V: TRBV7-2; size: .; DNA: TGTGCCAGCAGCCTAGCGGGGACCCAAGAGACCCAGTACTTC; CDR3: CASSLAGTQETQYF
D: TRBD1; J: TRBJ2-3; V: TRBV29-1; size: .; DNA: TGCAGCGTTGGGGGAGGACAGGGGGCGCGAGGCACAGATACGCAGTATTTT; CDR3: CSVGGGQGARGTDTQYF
D: TRBD1; J: TRBJ2-1; V: TRBV7-2; size: few; DNA: TGTGCCAGCTCACAACTAGGGACAGGTTCCTACAATGAGCAGTTCTTC; CDR3: CASSQLGTGSYNEQFF
D: .; J: TRBJ2-1; V: TRBV27; size: once; DNA: TGTGCCAGCACTAGAGGGAAGATCAGCTCCTACAATGAGCAGTTCTTC; CDR3: CASTRGKISSYNEQFF
D: .; J: TRBJ2-7; V: TRBV5-4; size: .; DNA: TGTGCCAGCAGCTTGTCAAGGGGCCACGAGCAGTACTTC; CDR3: CASSLSRGHEQYF
D: .; J: TRBJ2-7; V: TRBV20-1; size: .; DNA: TGCAGTGCTAGCCTGTCCTACGAGCAGTACTTC; CDR3: CSASLSYEQYF
D: .; J: TRBJ2-1; V: TRBV5-1; size: .; DNA: TGCGCCAGCAGCTCTCTCGGCTCCTACAATGAGCAGTTCTTC; CDR3: CASSSLGSYNEQFF
D: TRBD2; J: TRBJ2-7; V: TRBV7-9; size: .; DNA: TGTGCCAGCAGCTTAGCGCACCTGCTAGCGGGCGAGCAGTACTTC; CDR3: CASSLAHLLAGEQYF
D: TRBD1; J: TRBJ2-7; V: TRBV28; size: few; DNA: TGTGCCAGCAGAGTACAGGGGGCCTACGAGCAGTACTTC; CDR3: CASRVQGAYEQYF